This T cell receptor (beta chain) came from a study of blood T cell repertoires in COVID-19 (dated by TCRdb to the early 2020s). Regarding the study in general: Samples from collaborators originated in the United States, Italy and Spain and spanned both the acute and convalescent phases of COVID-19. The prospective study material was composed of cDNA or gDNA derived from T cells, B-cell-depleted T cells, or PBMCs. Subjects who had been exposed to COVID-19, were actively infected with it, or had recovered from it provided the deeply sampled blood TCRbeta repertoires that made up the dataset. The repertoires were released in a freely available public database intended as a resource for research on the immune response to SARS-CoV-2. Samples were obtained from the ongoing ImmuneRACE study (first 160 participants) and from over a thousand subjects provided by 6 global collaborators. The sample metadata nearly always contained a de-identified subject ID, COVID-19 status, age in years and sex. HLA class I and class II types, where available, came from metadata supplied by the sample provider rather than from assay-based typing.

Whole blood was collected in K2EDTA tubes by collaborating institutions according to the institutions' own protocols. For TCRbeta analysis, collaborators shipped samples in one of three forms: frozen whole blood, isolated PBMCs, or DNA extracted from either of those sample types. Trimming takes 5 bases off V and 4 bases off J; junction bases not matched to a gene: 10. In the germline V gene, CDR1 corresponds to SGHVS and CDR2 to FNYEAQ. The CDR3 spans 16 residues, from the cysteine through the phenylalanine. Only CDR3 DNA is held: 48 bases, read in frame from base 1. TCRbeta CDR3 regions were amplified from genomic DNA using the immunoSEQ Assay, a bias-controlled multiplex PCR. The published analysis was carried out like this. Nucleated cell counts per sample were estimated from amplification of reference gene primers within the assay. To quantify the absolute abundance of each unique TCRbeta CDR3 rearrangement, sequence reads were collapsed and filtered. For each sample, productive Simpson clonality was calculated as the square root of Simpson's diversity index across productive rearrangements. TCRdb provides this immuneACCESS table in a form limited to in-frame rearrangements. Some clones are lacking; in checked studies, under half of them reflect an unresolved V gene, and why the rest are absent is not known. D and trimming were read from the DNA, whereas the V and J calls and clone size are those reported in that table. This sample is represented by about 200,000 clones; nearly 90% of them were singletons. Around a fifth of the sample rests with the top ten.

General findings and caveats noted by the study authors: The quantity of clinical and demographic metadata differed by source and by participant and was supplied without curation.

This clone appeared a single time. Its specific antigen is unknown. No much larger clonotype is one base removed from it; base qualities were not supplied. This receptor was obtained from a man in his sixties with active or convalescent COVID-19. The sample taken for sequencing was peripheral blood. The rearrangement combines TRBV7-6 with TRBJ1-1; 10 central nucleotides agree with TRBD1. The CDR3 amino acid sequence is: CASSLRQGASGTEAFF. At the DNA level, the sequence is TGTGCCAGCAGCCTTCGACAGGGGGCTAGTGGCACTGAAGCTTTCTTT.